This note documents a single T cell receptor beta chain sequence. The antigen is undetermined. Unexposed donor CD4+ T cells date from 2011-2018, before the COVID-19 pandemic. After about 10 days of culture, CD4+ T cells were isolated. Cells permitting, SARS-CoV-2 S/N and four cold-coronavirus spikes were tested on unexposed-donor CD4+ T cells. The sample is drawn from a study of CD4 T cells in relation to SARS-CoV-2 and coronaviruses. Turning to the study itself: The negative reference was HIV-1 Nef peptide pool or peptide-free culture. Notes on the study in general: Approximately 65% of donors had memory CD4+ clonotypes crossrecognizing SARS-CoV-2 and common cold coronavirus spike. Pre-pandemic and post-infection samples never came from the same donor.

Here immunoSEQ multiplex PCR was the method, and the copy in TCRdb shows in-frame clones only, minus some. The table shows about 22,000 clones, with about 70% occurring only once. Losses at the gene ends were 2 bases for V and 5 bases for J; bases not matched to a gene: 5. The CDR3 extends over 16 amino acids. CDR1 and CDR2 (germline): SGHDT, YYEEEE. V usage is TRBV5-6 and J usage is TRBJ2-1; TRBD2 matches 12 bases. What was sequenced was CD4+ T cells from PBMCs, cultured in vitro. The source is a human donor in good health. The CDR3 sequence is CASSLRLAGANNEQFF. The CDR3 DNA sequence: TGTGCCAGCAGCTTACGACTAGCGGGAGCCAACAATGAGCAGTTCTTC.